The sequence of this TCR beta chain was determined in a study of blood T cell repertoires in COVID-19. Study overall: Sites in the United States, Italy and Spain provided acute and convalescent COVID-19 samples. The cDNA or gDNA used as material had been derived from T cells, B-cell-depleted T cells, or PBMCs.

As processed by the authors: Nucleated cell number was recorded as an estimate derived from reference gene primer amplification. This table comes from immunoSEQ multiplex PCR, and its TCRdb copy is limited to in-frame clones, with some not included. Clone size and the V and J calls come from that table; the DNA yielded D and trimming. Of approximately 250,000 clones in the sample, 90% were seen once. Per the germline V gene, CDR1 is LNHDA and CDR2 is SQIVND (reference sequence). The CDR3 loop spans 15 amino acids. V lost 5 bases and J lost 0, with 11 bases in between. Participants were aged about 18 to 95 years, lived in about 26 US areas, and enrolled virtually.

The V gene is TRBV19, the J gene TRBJ2-1; D ambiguous. The sequenced sample was PBMCs or T cells enriched from blood (not recorded which). The origin of this receptor is a woman aged 25 to 39 with acute COVID-19. Written as DNA, the CDR3 is TGTGCCAGTAGTCCCCAACTTAGCTCCTACAATGAGCAGTTCTTC. Translated, it gives CASSPQLSSYNEQFF.